Described below is a single T cell receptor beta chain sequence and its context. These data are taken from a study of blood T cell repertoires in COVID-19. On the study more broadly: Donors in the United States, Italy and Spain gave samples during acute or convalescent COVID-19. T cells, B-cell-depleted T cells, or PBMCs supplied cDNA or gDNA.

Between the trimmed V and J ends, which lost 0 bases and 1 base, there was a span of 10 bases. The length of the CDR3 is 15 residues. Germline CDR1 reads SGHDT; CDR2 reads YYEEEE. Per the original methods: Researchers report that nucleated cell counts were estimated from reference gene primer amplification. Data came from immunoSEQ multiplex PCR; TCRdb stores just in-frame clones and leaves some out. D and trimming come from the DNA, and the V and J calls and clone size come from that table. The table lists about 77,000 clones, about 80% of them singletons. This receptor was identified in a woman between 65 and 79 years old with acute or convalescent COVID-19. The chain carries TRBV5-6 and TRBJ1-1; weak D call: TRBD1 (6 bases). The sequenced material came from peripheral blood. The CDR3 coding sequence is TGTGCCAGCAGCTTGGCCGGGGGGGCGAACACTGAAGCTTTCTTT. Its translation is CASSLAGGANTEAFF.